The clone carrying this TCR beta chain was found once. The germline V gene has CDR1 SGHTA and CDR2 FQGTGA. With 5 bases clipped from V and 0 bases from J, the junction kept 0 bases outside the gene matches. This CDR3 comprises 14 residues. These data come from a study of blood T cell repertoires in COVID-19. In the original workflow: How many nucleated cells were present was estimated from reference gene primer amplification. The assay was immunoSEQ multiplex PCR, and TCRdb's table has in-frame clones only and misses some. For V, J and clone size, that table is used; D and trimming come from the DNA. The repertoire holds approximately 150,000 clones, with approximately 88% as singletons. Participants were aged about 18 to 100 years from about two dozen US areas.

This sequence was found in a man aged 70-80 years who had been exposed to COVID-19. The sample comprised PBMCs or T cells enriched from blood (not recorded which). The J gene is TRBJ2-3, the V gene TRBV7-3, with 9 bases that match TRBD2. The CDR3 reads CASSLAGSTDTQYF. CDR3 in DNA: TGTGCCAGCAGCCTAGCGGGGAGCACAGATACGCAGTATTTT. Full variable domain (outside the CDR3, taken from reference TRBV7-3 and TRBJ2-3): GAGVSQTPSNKVTEKGKYVELRCDPISGHTALYWYRQSLGQGPEFLIYFQGTGAADDSGLPNDRFFAVRPEGSVSTLKIQRTERGDSAVYLCASSLAGSTDTQYFGPGTRLTVL.